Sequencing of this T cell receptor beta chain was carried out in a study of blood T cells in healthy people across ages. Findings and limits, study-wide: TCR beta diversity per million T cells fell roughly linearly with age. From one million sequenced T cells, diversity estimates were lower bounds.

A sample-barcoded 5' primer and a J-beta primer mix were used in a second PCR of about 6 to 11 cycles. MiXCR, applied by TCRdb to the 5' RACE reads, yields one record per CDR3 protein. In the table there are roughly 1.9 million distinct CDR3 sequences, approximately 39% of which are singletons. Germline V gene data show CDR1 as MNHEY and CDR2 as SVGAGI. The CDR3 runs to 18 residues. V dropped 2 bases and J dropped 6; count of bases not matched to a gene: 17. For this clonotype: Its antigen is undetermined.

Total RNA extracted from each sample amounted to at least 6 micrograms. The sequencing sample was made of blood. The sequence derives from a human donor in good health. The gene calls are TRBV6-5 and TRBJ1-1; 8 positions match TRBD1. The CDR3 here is CASSYPIQGAQWGAEAFF. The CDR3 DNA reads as TGTGCCAGCAGTTACCCAATTCAGGGGGCGCAGTGGGGGGCTGAAGCTTTCTTT.